Included here is one TCR beta chain sequence, with context. Its antigen remains unidentified. The sample is drawn from a study of vaccination and CD4 T cells after COVID-19. The study's findings and limits: No early post-infection timepoints were studied, and convalescent patients studied were relatively few.

Per the germline V gene, CDR1 is DFQATT and CDR2 is SNEGSKA (reference sequence). V gave up 3 bases and J gave up 4 bases, with 7 bases separating them. CDR3 size: 12 residues. Sequenced with the Oncomine TCR Beta short-read assay was DNA taken from cultured CD4+ T cells. The authors extracted genomic DNA from cultured CD4+ T cells. TCRdb re-called the PCR reads through MiXCR, storing one row per CDR3 protein. The table includes over 10,000 distinct CDR3 sequences, less than 70% detected once. Treatment here: roughly 10-day PBMC culture with coronavirus spike peptide pools or control peptides (ViraFEST assay). Wells that each held 1.5 million to 2 million PBMCs were cultured with roughly 9.8 IU/ml IL-2 and 7.5 to 10 ug/ml peptide pools.

The TCR comes from a human donor who had recovered from COVID-19. Sequenced input: CD4+ T cells from blood, cultured in vitro. The gene calls are TRBV20-1 and TRBJ1-5, with a weak D call TRBD1 (5 bases). CDR3 nucleotides: TGCAGTGCTAGCGGGGGGAATCAGCCCCAGCATTTT. This encodes CSASGGNQPQHF.